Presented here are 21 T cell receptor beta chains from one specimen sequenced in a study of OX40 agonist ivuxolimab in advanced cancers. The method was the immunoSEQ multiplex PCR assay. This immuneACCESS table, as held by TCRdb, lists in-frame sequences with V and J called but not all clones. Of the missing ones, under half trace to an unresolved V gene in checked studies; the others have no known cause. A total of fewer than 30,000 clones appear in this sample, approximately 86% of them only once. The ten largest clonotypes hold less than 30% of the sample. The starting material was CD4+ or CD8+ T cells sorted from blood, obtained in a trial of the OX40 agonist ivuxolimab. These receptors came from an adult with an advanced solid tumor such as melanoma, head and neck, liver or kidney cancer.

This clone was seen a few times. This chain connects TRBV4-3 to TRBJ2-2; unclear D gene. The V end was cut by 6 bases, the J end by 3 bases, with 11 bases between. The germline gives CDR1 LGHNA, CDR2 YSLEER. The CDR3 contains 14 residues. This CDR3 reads CASRPDTDTGELFF. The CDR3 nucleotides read TGCGCCAGCAGACCAGACACAGACACCGGGGAGCTGTTTTTT.

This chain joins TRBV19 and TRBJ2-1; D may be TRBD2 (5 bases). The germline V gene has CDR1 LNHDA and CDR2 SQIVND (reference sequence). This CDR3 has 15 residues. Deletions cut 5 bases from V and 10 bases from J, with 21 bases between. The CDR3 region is CASSFGVVREGEQFF. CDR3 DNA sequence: TGTGCCAGTAGTTTCGGGGTGGTACGAGAAGGGGAGCAGTTCTTC. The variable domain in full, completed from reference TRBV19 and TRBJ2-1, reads DGGITQSPKYLFRKEGQNVTLSCEQNLNHDAMYWYRQDPGQGLRLIYYSQIVNDFQKGDIAEGYSVSREKKESFPLTVTSAQKNPTAFYLCASSFGVVREGEQFFGPGTRLTVL.

The CDR3 loop is CASSYSGRASYGYTF. DNA for the CDR3: TGTGCCAGCAGTTACAGCGGCCGGGCATCATATGGCTACACCTTC. V usage is TRBV7-1 and J usage is TRBJ1-2, with D uncertain. TRBV7-1 is reported as an ORF; its role is uncertain. V lost 6 bases to trimming and J lost 5 bases, with 19 bases between them. The CDR3 sequence is 15 residues long.

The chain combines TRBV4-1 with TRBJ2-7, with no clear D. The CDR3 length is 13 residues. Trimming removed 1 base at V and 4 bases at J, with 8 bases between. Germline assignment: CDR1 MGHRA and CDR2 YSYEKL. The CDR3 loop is CASSQVYSYEQYF. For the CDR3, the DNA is TGCGCCAGCAGCCAAGTCTACTCTTACGAGCAGTACTTC.

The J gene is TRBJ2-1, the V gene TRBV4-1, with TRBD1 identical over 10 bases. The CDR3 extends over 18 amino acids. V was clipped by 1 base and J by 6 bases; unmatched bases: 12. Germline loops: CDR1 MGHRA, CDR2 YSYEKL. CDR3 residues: CASSQGGQGGFSGNEQFF. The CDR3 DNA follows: TGCGCCAGCAGCCAAGGCGGACAGGGGGGTTTTTCAGGCAATGAGCAGTTCTTC.

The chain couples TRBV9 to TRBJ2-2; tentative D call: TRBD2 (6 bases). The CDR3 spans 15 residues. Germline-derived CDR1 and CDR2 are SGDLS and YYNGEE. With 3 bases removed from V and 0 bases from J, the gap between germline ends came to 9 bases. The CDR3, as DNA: TGTGCCAGCAGCGGCCGGGACTCGAACACCGGGGAGCTGTTTTTT. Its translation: CASSGRDSNTGELFF. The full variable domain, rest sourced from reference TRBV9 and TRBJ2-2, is DSGVTQTPKHLITATGQRVTLRCSPRSGDLSVYWYQQSLDQGLQFLIQYYNGEERAKGNILERFSAQQFPDLHSELNLSSLELGDSALYFCASSGRDSNTGELFFGEGSRLTVL.

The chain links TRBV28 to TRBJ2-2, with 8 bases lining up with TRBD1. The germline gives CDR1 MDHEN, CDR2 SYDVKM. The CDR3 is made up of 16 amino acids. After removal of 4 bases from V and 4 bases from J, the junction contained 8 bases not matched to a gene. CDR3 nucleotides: TGTGCCAGCAGTTCACCCGGGACAGGCATCACCGGGGAGCTGTTTTTT. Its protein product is CASSSPGTGITGELFF.

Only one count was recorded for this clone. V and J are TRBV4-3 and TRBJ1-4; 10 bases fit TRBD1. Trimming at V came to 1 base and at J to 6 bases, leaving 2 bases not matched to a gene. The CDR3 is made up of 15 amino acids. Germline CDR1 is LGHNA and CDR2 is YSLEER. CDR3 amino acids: CASSQGGTGDEKLFF. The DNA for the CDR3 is TGCGCCAGCAGCCAAGGGGGGACAGGGGATGAAAAACTGTTTTTT.

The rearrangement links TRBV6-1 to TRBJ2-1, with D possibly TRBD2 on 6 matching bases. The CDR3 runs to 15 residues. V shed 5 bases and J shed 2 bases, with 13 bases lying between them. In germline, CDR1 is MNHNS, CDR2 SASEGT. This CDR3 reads CASSLGGRAYNEQFF. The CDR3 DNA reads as TGTGCCAGCAGTTTGGGGGGTAGGGCCTACAATGAGCAGTTCTTC.

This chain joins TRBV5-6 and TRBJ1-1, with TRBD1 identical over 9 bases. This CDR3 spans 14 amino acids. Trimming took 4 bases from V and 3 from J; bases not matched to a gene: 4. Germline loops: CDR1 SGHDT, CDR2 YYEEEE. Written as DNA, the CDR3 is TGTGCCAGCAGCCCCGGGACAGGGTACACTGAAGCTTTCTTT. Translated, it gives CASSPGTGYTEAFF.

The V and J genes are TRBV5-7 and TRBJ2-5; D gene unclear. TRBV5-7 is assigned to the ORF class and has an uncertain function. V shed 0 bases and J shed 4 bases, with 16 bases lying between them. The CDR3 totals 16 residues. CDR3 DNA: TGTGCCAGCAGCTTGGGCATGGGGAATAGGGCAGAGACCCAGTACTTC. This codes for CASSLGMGNRAETQYF.

CDR3 in amino acids: CASSEAKYSQAWGPYEQYF. For the CDR3, the DNA is TGTGCCAGCAGTGAAGCGAAATACTCGCAAGCGTGGGGCCCCTACGAGCAGTACTTC. The V and J genes are TRBV2 and TRBJ2-5; D may be TRBD1 (5 bases). The J call could be wrong; TRBJ2-7 is a better fit for the DNA end. The length of the CDR3 is 19 residues. The germline V gene encodes CDR1 SNHLY and CDR2 FYNNEI.

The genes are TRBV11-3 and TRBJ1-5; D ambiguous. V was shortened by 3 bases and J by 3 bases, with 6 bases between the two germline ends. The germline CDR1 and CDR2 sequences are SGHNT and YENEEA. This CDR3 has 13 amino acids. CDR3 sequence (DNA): TGTGCCAGCAGCTTGACGAACAATCAGCCCCAGCATTTT. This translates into CASSLTNNQPQHF.

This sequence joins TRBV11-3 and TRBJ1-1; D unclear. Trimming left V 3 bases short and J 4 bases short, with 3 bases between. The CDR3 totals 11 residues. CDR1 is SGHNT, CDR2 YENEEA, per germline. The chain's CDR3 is CASSFRTEAFF. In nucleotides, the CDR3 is TGTGCCAGCAGCTTCCGCACTGAAGCTTTCTTT.

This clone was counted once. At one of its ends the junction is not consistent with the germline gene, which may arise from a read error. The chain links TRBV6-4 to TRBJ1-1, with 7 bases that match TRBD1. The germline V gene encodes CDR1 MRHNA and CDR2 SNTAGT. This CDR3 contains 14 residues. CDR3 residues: CASRPDRLNTEAFF. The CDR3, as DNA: TGTGCCAGCAGGCCGGACAGGTTGAATACTGAAGCTTTCTTT.

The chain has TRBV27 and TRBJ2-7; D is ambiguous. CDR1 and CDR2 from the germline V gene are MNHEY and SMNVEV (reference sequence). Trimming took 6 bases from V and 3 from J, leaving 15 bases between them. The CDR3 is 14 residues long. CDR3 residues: CASSLQGFRYEQYF. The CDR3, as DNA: TGTGCCAGCAGCCTCCAAGGCTTCCGCTACGAGCAGTACTTC.

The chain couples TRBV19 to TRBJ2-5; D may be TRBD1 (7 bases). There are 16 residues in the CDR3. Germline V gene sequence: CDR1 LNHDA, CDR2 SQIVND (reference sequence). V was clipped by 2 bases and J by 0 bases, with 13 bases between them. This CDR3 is CASSIRAGGYQETQYF. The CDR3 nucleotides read TGTGCCAGTAGTATACGGGCAGGGGGGTACCAAGAGACCCAGTACTTC.

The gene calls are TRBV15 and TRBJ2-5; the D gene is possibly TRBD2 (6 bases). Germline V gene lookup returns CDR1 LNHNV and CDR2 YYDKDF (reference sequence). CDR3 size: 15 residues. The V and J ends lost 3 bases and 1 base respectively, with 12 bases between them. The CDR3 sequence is CATSSRRGSQETQYF. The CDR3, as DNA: TGTGCCACCAGCAGCAGACGGGGGAGCCAAGAGACCCAGTACTTC.

The CDR3 DNA follows: TGTGCCAGCACTACGGGAGGGGGGCGCAGGGAGACCCAGTACTTC. Translating it yields CASTTGGGRRETQYF. V is TRBV5-4 and J is TRBJ2-5; 8 bases line up with TRBD2. Trimming took 6 bases from V and 5 from J; bases not matched to a gene: 12. The CDR3 consists of 15 residues. Germline-derived CDR1 and CDR2 are SGHNT and YYREEE (reference sequence). The full variable domain, with the rest looked up from reference TRBV5-4 and TRBJ2-5, is ETGVTQSPTHLIKTRGQQVTLRCSSQSGHNTVSWYQQALGQGPQFIFQYYREEENGRGNFPPRFSGLQFPNYSSELNVNALELDDSALYLCASTTGGGRRETQYFGPGTRLLVL.

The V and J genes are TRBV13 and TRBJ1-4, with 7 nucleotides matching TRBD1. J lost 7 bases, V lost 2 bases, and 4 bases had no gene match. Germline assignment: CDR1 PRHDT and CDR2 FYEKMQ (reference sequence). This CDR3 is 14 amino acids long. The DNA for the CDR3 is TGTGCCAGCAGCTTAAGACAGGGAGGTGAAAAACTGTTTTTT. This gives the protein CASSLRQGGEKLFF.

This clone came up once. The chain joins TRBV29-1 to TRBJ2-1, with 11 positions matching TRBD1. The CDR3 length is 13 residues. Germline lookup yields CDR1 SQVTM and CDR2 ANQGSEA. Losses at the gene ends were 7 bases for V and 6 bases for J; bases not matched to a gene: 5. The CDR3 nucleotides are TGCAGCGCGTGGACAGGGGGCTTCAATGAGCAGTTCTTC. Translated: CSAWTGGFNEQFF.